This TCR beta chain was sequenced in a study of blood T cell repertoires in COVID-19. The wider study: Spain, Italy and the United States supplied samples that represented acute and convalescent COVID-19. From T cells, B-cell-depleted T cells, or PBMCs came the material, which was cDNA or gDNA.

Sequencing was performed with immunoSEQ multiplex PCR; in TCRdb, only in-frame clones are kept and a portion is missing. The sample lists around 210,000 clones; around 81% were seen once. The V gene's germline CDR1 is MNHEY and CDR2 SVGEGT. This CDR3 region has 15 residues. V lost 2 bases, J lost 6 bases, and 6 bases stayed unmatched. The Seattle site enrolled patients during active infection and followed them longitudinally. The V and J genes are TRBV6-2 or TRBV6-3 and TRBJ1-5; 8 bases line up with TRBD1. Sequencing used peripheral blood. The TCR originated in a man aged 55 to 70 with COVID-19, enrolled during active disease. The CDR3 loop is CASSYRRQGPQPQHF. In DNA, the CDR3 is TGTGCCAGCAGTTACCGTAGACAGGGGCCTCAGCCCCAGCATTTT.